This T cell receptor beta chain was obtained from a study of spatial heterogeneity in lung cancer. Study-level points and caveats: Coverage estimated for tumor T cells reached about 7% for alpha chains and less than 15% for beta chains. Within tumors, counts of expanded alpha and beta TCRs tracked tumor mutation counts.

The time point here: sample taken at primary tumor resection. The donor group consisted of under 95 patients who had untreated, early-stage non-small cell lung cancer. In each case, whole RNA from tumor, nontumor lung or frozen PBMC was sequenced unsorted. This clonotype was detected ten times or more. Its antigen remains unknown. Each TCR cDNA molecule carried a unique molecular identifier. TCRdb analysed the 5' RACE reads with MiXCR anew, one entry per CDR3 protein. Among 20,000 to 30,000 distinct CDR3 sequences listed, 8.8% were seen once. Germline V gene data show CDR1 as LGHDT and CDR2 as YNNKEL (reference sequence). The V end lost 3 bases, the J end lost 1 base, and 11 bases lay between the germline ends. The CDR3 is made up of 15 amino acids.

The TCR sequence derives from a male donor with early-stage non-small cell lung cancer. V and J are TRBV3-1 and TRBJ2-3, with D perhaps matching TRBD1 (5 bases). Sequencing was performed on lung tumor tissue, taken at surgery. CDR3 amino acids: CASSQRQSRTDTQYF. The CDR3 bases are TGTGCCAGCAGCCAGCGACAGAGTCGCACAGATACGCAGTATTTT.